This T cell receptor (beta chain) derives from a study of beta chain features in type 1 diabetes. This clone came up a few times. The sequenced template was cDNA made from the entire isolated RNA. The repertoire was sequenced with immunoSEQ multiplex PCR; TCRdb's copy has only in-frame clones and lacks some. The sample shows around 300,000 clones, approximately 14% of them seen only once. The sample comprised central memory CD4+ T cells from blood. The sequence was collected from a man aged 30 to 45 in good health.

CDR3 in amino acids: CASSSRGAPKNIQYF. For the CDR3, the DNA is TGTGCCAGCAGTTCCAGGGGGGCACCCAAAAACATTCAGTACTTC. The chain has TRBV6-4 and TRBJ2-4, with D possibly being TRBD1 (7 bases). This CDR3 region has 15 residues. Germline assignment: CDR1 MRHNA and CDR2 SNTAGT. V shed 5 bases and J shed 2 bases, with 13 bases lying between them.